Below are 22 T cell receptor beta chains sequenced from a single sample in a study of blood T cell repertoires in COVID-19. Sequencing used immunoSEQ multiplex PCR; TCRdb keeps in-frame clones, though not all of them. The repertoire includes some 270,000 clones, almost 85% of them detected once, and around 10% sits in the top ten. Sequenced material: PBMCs or T cells enriched from blood (not recorded which). These receptors all come from a woman aged 45-65 years with acute COVID-19.

The chain employs TRBV11-2 and TRBJ2-5, with D unclear. Germline V CDR1 and CDR2: SGHAT, FQNNGV. This CDR3 contains 14 residues. V lost 0 bases and J lost 1, with 6 bases in between. As DNA, the CDR3 is TGTGCCAGCAGCTTAGAGGCCTCCCAAGAGACCCAGTACTTC. Its translation: CASSLEASQETQYF.

The rearrangement links TRBV6-2 or TRBV6-3 to TRBJ2-7; 9 bases align to TRBD2. Looked up from germline, CDR1 is MNHEY and CDR2 is SVGEGT. J gave up 2 bases and V 5 bases, and 4 bases lay outside the gene matches. This CDR3 contains 14 residues. This chain's CDR3 is CASSRGGDTYEQYF. Written as DNA, the CDR3 is TGTGCCAGCAGTCGCGGGGGGGATACCTACGAGCAGTACTTC.

This clone was counted ten times or more. The genes are TRBV12-3 or TRBV12-4 and TRBJ2-1; D unclear. Trimming shortened V by 1 base and J by 6 bases, and 7 bases separated the two germline ends. The CDR3 contains 13 residues. CDR3 protein: CASSLGLSNEQFF. The CDR3 DNA reads TGTGCCAGCAGTTTAGGACTCAGCAATGAGCAGTTCTTC.

This rearrangement joins TRBV3-1 (or the pseudogene TRBV3-2) to TRBJ2-5, with TRBD1 matching 7 bases. This CDR3 is built from 12 residues. J lost 2 bases, V lost 10 bases, and 4 bases had no gene match. CDR1 is LGHDT and CDR2 is YNNKEL in the germline V gene (reference sequence). The CDR3 region is CANTDRQETQYF. CDR3 sequence (DNA): TGTGCCAACACGGACAGGCAAGAGACCCAGTACTTC.

This chain uses TRBV10-1 with TRBJ1-6; D not resolved. V shed 2 bases and J shed 7 bases, with 9 bases lying between them. Germline values: CDR1 WNHNN, CDR2 SYGVQD (reference sequence). This CDR3 comprises 14 residues. The CDR3 is CASSETRLNSPLHF. The CDR3 nucleotides read TGCGCCAGCAGTGAGACCAGGCTAAATTCACCCCTCCACTTT.

The count of this clone is one. This sequence joins TRBV9 and TRBJ1-3; D gene ambiguous. The V end was cut by 1 base, the J end by 4 bases, with 9 bases between. The CDR3 consists of 14 residues. Per germline, CDR1 SGDLS and CDR2 YYNGEE. CDR3 nucleotide sequence: TGTGCCAGCAGCGTACTTAGCCTCGGAAACACCATATATTTT. This codes for CASSVLSLGNTIYF. The whole variable domain, filled in from reference TRBV9 and TRBJ1-3, reads DSGVTQTPKHLITATGQRVTLRCSPRSGDLSVYWYQQSLDQGLQFLIQYYNGEERAKGNILERFSAQQFPDLHSELNLSSLELGDSALYFCASSVLSLGNTIYFGEGSWLTVV.

V gene TRBV30 combines with J gene TRBJ1-1; TRBD1 aligns across 11 bases. The V and J ends lost 1 base and 5 bases, in that order; junction bases with no gene match: 9. The length of the CDR3 is 16 residues. Germline lookup yields CDR1 GTSNPN and CDR2 SVGIG (reference sequence). The CDR3 loop reads CAWSGGQGARETEAFF. CDR3 coding DNA: TGTGCCTGGAGTGGTGGACAGGGGGCGAGGGAAACTGAAGCTTTCTTT.

This clone was counted only a few times. This chain joins TRBV18 and TRBJ1-2; TRBD1 agrees at 9 bases. CDR1 KGHSH and CDR2 LQKENI come from the germline V gene. Trimming at V came to 3 bases and at J to 6 bases, leaving 5 bases not matched to a gene. This CDR3 is 14 amino acids long. CDR3 DNA: TGTGCCAGCTCACCCGGGACAGGGTGGGATGGCTACACCTTC. Translated, it gives CASSPGTGWDGYTF.

This rearrangement joins TRBV2 to TRBJ2-3; possible D gene TRBD2, 5 bases. V lost 8 bases and J 4 bases, leaving 10 bases between the germline ends. Germline CDR1 reads SNHLY; CDR2 reads FYNNEI. This CDR3 has 12 residues. The CDR3 loop is CASRGISDTQYF. In DNA, the CDR3 is TGTGCCAGCCGGGGAATTTCAGATACGCAGTATTTT.

The CDR3 here is CASSRRLQVQETQYF. DNA of the CDR3: TGTGCCAGCAGCCGAAGACTACAAGTTCAAGAGACCCAGTACTTC. This chain uses TRBV14 with TRBJ2-5; TRBD2 might be the D (5 bases). Per the germline V gene, CDR1 is SGHDN and CDR2 is FVKESK. Trimming left V 4 bases short and J 2 bases short, with 14 bases between. The CDR3 has 15 residues.

The chain recombines TRBV5-1 with TRBJ2-5; D perhaps matches TRBD1 (6 bases). Germline V gives CDR1 SGHRS, CDR2 YFSETQ. CDR3 length: 15 amino acids. V was pared by 6 bases and J by 5 bases, with 20 bases between. CDR3 loop: CASIGDRPLGETQYF. The CDR3 DNA sequence: TGCGCCAGCATCGGAGACAGGCCCCTAGGGGAGACCCAGTACTTC.

Remarks on this clone: Other nucleotide sequences from this sample produce the same CDR3. The chain is built from TRBV30 and TRBJ1-1; a possible D gene is TRBD1 (6 bases). V shed 0 bases and J shed 4 bases, with 15 bases lying between them. CDR3 length equals 15 residues. Germline V lookup: CDR1 GTSNPN, CDR2 SVGIG (reference sequence). CDR3 loop: CAWSVNAGGRTEAFF. The CDR3 bases are TGTGCCTGGAGTGTAAATGCGGGGGGCCGCACTGAAGCTTTCTTT.

The V call is TRBV10-1, the J call TRBJ2-5; 7 bases align to TRBD2. V lost 0 bases and J lost 1; bases outside the gene matches: 2. The CDR3 sequence is 15 residues long. The germline gives CDR1 WNHNN, CDR2 SYGVQD (reference sequence). The CDR3 coding sequence is TGCGCCAGCAGTGAGTCAAGCGGGGTCCAAGAGACCCAGTACTTC. Protein sequence: CASSESSGVQETQYF.

This sequence joins TRBV7-9 and TRBJ2-2; the D gene is possibly TRBD1 (5 bases). The CDR3 has 14 amino acids. The germline gives CDR1 SEHNR, CDR2 FQNEAQ (reference sequence). V lost 2 bases, J lost 8 bases, and 12 bases lay in between. This chain's CDR3 is CASSLPWGEGELFF. In DNA form, the CDR3 reads TGTGCCAGCAGCTTACCCTGGGGCGAGGGGGAGCTGTTTTTT.

J is TRBJ1-2 and V is TRBV5-4; TRBD1 matches at 8 bases. The V gene's germline CDR1 is SGHNT and CDR2 YYREEE (reference sequence). CDR3 length equals 14 residues. J lost 8 bases, V lost 1 base, and 7 bases had no gene match. The CDR3, as DNA: TGTGCCAGCAGCTTGAACAGGGGGGCTCAGGGCTACACCTTC. Translating gives CASSLNRGAQGYTF.

The chain has TRBV7-9 and TRBJ2-4; D not certain. The germline V and J ends were trimmed by 3 bases and 4 bases, with 16 bases remaining between them. Germline CDR1 SEHNR, CDR2 FQNEAQ (reference sequence). The CDR3 is 16 residues long. The DNA for the CDR3 is TGTGCCAGCAGCTTGTCAATGGCAAACATAAAAAACATTCAGTACTTC. Its translation is CASSLSMANIKNIQYF.

J is TRBJ1-2 and V is TRBV7-2; perhaps TRBD1 as D (6 bases). Trimming stripped 6 bases from V and 3 bases from J, with 14 bases between. The CDR3 has 14 residues. Germline-derived CDR1 and CDR2 are SGHTA and FQGNSA. This chain's CDR3 is CASRGAGWDYGYTF. CDR3 sequence (DNA): TGTGCCAGCAGGGGGGCAGGGTGGGACTATGGCTACACCTTC. The complete variable domain, with remaining parts taken from reference TRBV7-2 and TRBJ1-2, reads GAGVSQSPSNKVTEKGKDVELRCDPISGHTALYWYRQSLGQGLEFLIYFQGNSAPDKSGLPSDRFSAERTGGSVSTLTIQRTQQEDSAVYLCASRGAGWDYGYTFGSGTRLTVV.

This clone appeared a single time. CDR3 loop: CASSLAQTADTF. The CDR3 DNA reads as TGTGCCAGCAGCTTAGCCCAAACAGCCGACACCTTC. The J gene is TRBJ1-2, the V gene TRBV7-9, with D unclear. CDR1 SEHNR and CDR2 FQNEAQ come from the germline V gene (reference sequence). Trimming took 0 bases from V and 12 from J, leaving 11 bases between them. The CDR3 extends over 12 amino acids.

The chain couples TRBV12-3 or TRBV12-4 to TRBJ1-2, with 8 nucleotides matching TRBD1. CDR3 length equals 12 residues. V trimming: 6 bases; J trimming: 8 bases; junction bases outside the gene matches: 5. As DNA, the CDR3 is TGTGCCAGCAGCCGGACAGGGTGGGGCTACACCTTC. Translation: CASSRTGWGYTF.

V usage is TRBV6-1 and J usage is TRBJ1-5; perhaps TRBD1 as D (6 bases). The CDR3 is made up of 15 amino acids. Germline loops: CDR1 MNHNS, CDR2 SASEGT. V was clipped by 0 bases and J by 6 bases, with 12 bases between them. The CDR3 DNA sequence: TGTGCCAGCAGTGAAGCGCTACAGGGCACTCAGCCCCAGCATTTT. Protein: CASSEALQGTQPQHF.

The chain couples TRBV5-8 to TRBJ1-5, with 11 bases identical to TRBD1. Germline V gives CDR1 SGHTS, CDR2 YDEGEE. Trimming at V came to 4 bases and at J to 7 bases, leaving 10 bases not matched to a gene. CDR3 length: 16 residues. The CDR3 region has the DNA TGTGCCAGCAGCATAGGACAGGGGGCTCGTTTGCAGCCCCAGCATTTT. Amino acid sequence: CASSIGQGARLQPQHF.

This clone came up once. A much larger clone differs by one base, so this may be a read error. Different DNA sequences within this sample yield the same CDR3. This chain links TRBV6-5 with TRBJ1-2, with D possibly TRBD1 on 6 matching bases. CDR3 length equals 14 residues. Germline CDR1 reads MNHEY; CDR2 reads SVGAGI. CDR3 residues: CASSYAAGAGDYTF. The DNA of the CDR3 is TGTGCCAGCAGTTACGCGGCCGGGGCAGGGGACTACACCTTT.